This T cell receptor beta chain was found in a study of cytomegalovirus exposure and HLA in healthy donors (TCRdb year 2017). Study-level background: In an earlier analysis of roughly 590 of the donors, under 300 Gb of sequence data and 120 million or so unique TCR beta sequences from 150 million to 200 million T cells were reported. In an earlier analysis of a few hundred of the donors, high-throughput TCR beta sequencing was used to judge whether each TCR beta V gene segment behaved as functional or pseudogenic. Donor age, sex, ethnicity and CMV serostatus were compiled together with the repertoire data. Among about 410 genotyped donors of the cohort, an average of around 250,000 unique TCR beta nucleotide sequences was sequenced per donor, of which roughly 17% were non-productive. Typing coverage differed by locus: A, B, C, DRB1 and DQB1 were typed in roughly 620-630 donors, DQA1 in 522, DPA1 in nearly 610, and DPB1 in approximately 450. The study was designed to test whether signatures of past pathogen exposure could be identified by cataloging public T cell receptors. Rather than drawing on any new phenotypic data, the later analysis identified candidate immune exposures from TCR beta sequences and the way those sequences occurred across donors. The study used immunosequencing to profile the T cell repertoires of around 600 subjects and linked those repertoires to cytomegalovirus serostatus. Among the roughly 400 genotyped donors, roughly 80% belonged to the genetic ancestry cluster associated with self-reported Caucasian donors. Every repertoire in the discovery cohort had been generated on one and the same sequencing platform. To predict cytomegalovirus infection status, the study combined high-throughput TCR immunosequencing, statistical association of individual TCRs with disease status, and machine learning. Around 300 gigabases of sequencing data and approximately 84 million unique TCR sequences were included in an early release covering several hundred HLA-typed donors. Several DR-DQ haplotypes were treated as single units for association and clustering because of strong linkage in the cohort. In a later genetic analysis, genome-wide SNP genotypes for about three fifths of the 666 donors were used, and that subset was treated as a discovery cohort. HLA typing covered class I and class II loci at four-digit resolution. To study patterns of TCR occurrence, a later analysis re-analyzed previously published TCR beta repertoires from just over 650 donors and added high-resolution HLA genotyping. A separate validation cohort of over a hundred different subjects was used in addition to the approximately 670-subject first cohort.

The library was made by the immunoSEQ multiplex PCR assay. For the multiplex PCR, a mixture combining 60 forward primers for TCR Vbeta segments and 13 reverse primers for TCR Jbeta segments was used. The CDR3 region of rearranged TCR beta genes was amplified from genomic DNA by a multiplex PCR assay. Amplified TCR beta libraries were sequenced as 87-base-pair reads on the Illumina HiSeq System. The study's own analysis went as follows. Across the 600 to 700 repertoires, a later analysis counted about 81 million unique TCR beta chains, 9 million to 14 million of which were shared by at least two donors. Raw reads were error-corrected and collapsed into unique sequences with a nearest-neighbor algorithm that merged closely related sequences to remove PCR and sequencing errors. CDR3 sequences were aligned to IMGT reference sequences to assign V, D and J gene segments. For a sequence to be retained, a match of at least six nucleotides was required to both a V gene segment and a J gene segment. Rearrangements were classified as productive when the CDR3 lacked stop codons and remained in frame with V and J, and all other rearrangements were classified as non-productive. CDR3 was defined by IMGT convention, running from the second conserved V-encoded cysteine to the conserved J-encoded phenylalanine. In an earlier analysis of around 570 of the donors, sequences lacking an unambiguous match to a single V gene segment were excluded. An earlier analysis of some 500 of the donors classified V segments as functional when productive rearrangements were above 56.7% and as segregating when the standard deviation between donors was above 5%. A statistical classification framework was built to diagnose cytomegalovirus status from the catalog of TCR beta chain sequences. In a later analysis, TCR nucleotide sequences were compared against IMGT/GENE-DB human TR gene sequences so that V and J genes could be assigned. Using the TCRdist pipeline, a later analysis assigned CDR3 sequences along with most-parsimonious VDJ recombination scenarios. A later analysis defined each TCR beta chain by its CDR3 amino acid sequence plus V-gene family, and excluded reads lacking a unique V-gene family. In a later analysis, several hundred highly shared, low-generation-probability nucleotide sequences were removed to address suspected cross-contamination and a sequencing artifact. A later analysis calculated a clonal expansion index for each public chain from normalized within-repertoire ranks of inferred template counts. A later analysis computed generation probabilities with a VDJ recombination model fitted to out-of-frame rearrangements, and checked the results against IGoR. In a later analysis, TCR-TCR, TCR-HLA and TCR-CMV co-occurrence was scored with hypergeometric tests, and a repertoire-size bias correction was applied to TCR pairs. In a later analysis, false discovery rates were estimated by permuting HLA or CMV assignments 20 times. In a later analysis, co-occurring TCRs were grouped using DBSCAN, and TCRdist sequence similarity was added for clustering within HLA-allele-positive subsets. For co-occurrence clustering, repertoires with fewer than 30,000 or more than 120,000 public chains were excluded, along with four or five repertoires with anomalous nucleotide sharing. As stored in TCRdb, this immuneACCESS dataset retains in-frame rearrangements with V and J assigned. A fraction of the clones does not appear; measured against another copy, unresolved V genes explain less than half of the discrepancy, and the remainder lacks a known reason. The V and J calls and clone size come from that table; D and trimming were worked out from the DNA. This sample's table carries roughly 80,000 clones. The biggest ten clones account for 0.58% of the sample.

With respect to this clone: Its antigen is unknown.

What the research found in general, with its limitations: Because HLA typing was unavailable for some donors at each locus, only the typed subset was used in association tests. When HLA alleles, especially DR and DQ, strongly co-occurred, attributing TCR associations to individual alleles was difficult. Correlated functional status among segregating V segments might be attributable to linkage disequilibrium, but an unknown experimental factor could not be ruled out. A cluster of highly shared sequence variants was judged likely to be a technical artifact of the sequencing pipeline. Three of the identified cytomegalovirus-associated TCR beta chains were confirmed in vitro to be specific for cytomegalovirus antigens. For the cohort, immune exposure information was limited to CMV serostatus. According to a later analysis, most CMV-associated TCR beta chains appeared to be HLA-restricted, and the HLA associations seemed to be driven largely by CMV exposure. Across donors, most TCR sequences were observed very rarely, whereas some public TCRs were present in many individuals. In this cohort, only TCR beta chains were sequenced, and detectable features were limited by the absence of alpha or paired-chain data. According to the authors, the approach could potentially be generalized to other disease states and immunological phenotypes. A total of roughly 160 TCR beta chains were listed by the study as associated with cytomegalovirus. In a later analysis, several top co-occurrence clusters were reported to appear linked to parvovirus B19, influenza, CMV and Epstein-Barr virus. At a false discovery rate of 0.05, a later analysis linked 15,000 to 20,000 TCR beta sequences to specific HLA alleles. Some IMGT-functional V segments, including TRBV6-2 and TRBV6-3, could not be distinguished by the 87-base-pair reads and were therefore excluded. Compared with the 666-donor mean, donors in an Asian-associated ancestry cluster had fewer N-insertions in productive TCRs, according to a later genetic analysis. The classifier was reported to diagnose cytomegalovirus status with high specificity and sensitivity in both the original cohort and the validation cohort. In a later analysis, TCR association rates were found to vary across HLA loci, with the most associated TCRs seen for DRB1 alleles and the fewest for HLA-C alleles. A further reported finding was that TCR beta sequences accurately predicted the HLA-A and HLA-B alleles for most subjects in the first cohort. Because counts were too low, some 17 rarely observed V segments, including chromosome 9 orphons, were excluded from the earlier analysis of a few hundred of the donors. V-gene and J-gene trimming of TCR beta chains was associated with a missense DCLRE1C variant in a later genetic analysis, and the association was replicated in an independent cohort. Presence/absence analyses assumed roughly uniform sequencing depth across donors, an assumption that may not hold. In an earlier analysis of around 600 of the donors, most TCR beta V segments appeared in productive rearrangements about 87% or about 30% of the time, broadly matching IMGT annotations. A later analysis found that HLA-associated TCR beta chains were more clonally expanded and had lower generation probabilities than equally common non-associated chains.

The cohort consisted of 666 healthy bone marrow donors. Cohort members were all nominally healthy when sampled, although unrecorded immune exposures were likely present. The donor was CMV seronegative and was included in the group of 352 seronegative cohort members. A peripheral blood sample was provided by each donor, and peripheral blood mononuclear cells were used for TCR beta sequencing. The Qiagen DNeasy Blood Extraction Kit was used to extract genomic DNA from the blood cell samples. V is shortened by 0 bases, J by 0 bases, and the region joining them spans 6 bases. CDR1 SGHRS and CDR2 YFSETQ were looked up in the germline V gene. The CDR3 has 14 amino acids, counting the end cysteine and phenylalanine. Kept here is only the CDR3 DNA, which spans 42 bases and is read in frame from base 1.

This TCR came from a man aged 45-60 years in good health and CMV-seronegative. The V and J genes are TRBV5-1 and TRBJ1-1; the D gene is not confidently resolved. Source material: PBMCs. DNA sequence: TGCGCCAGCAGCTTGGGGGCCTTGAACACTGAAGCTTTCTTT. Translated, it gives CASSLGALNTEAFF.